The 29 T cell receptor beta chains below come from one sample, sequenced in a study of post-analysis software for immune sequencing data. Study-level results: Roughly five TRBV segments were more frequent in patients than controls; TRBV5-6, TRBV5-1 and TRBV20-1 belonged to this group.

Antigen specificity for these receptors is unknown. cDNA libraries of TCR beta carried unique molecular identifiers. A single record per CDR3 protein comes from TCRdb applying MiXCR to the PCR reads. The sample has fewer than 850,000 distinct CDR3 sequences, approximately 30% seen once. Specimen: blood. The receptors were gathered from a girl between 10 and 17 years old with multiple sclerosis.

This clonotype came up many times. The V gene is TRBV24-1, the J gene TRBJ2-7; D remains ambiguous. The germline V gene has CDR1 KGHDR and CDR2 SFDVKD. This CDR3 has 14 amino acids. V shed 8 bases and J shed 0 bases, with 13 bases lying between them. The CDR3 loop reads CATNRCASSYEQYF. In DNA form, the CDR3 reads TGTGCCACCAATAGATGCGCGTCCTCCTACGAGCAGTACTTC.

This chain joins TRBV6-2 or TRBV6-3 and TRBJ2-5, with D maybe TRBD1 (5 bases). The J call may be mistaken, given a closer DNA end match to TRBJ2-7. The CDR3 length is 13 residues. Germline-derived CDR1 and CDR2 are MNHEY and SVGEGT. CDR3 DNA sequence: TGTGCCAGCGGAGTCAGGGTCTCCTACGAGCAGTACTTC. This gives the protein CASGVRVSYEQYF.

The CDR3 bases are TGCAGCGTTGGGACAGGAAGGGTGAACACCGGGGAGCTGTTTTTT. Amino acid sequence: CSVGTGRVNTGELFF. The V gene is TRBV29-1, the J gene TRBJ2-2, with 7 bases matching TRBD1. CDR1 and CDR2 (germline): SQVTM, ANQGSEA. V trimming: 4 bases; J trimming: 1 base; junction bases outside the gene matches: 6. The length of the CDR3 is 15 residues.

The chain is built from TRBV28 and TRBJ2-7, with TRBD1 matching 7 bases. The J call may be mistaken, given a closer DNA end match to TRBJ2-5. This CDR3 spans 14 amino acids. Germline V gene data show CDR1 as MDHEN and CDR2 as SYDVKM. In DNA, the CDR3 is TGTGCCAGCAGTTTACATAATCCAGGGGGGACCCAGTACTTC. Translation: CASSLHNPGGTQYF.

V and J are TRBV29-1 and TRBJ2-3, with TRBD2 as a possible D gene (6 bases). The CDR3 loop spans 13 amino acids. Germline loops: CDR1 SQVTM, CDR2 ANQGSEA. V was trimmed by 6 bases and J by 4 bases, leaving 14 bases between them. As DNA, the CDR3 is TGCAGCGTCGGACAATCGGGGGCAGATACGCAGTATTTT. The encoded protein is CSVGQSGADTQYF.

The J gene is TRBJ2-3, the V gene TRBV10-3; perhaps TRBD1 as D (5 bases). The germline V and J ends were trimmed by 3 bases and 2 bases, with 9 bases remaining between them. The length of the CDR3 is 14 residues. CDR1 and CDR2 (germline): ENHRY, SYGVKD. CDR3 in DNA: TGTGCCATCAGTGATACAGGAGTCACAGATACGCAGTATTTT. Encoded protein: CAISDTGVTDTQYF.

The chain has TRBV6-2 or TRBV6-3 and TRBJ2-7; D remains unclear. The V gene lost 6 bases and the J gene lost 1 base, with 16 bases spanning the gap. Germline V gene lookup returns CDR1 MNHEY and CDR2 SVGEGT. This CDR3 contains 15 residues. The CDR3 nucleotides read TGTGCCAGCAGAATCCACACGGACGCGTCCTACGAGCAGTACTTC. It translates to CASRIHTDASYEQYF.

The V gene is TRBV6-2 or TRBV6-3, the J gene TRBJ2-5, with 10 bases aligning to TRBD2. This CDR3 contains 16 residues. V lost 2 bases to trimming and J lost 1 base; unmatched junction nucleotides: 4. Germline V gene sequence: CDR1 MNHEY, CDR2 SVGEGT. The CDR3 nucleotides read TGTGCCAGCAGTTACCCGGGACTAGCGAGCCAAGAGACCCAGTACTTC. Protein: CASSYPGLASQETQYF.

This sequence joins TRBV7-9 and TRBJ1-2; tentative D call: TRBD1 (5 bases). CDR1 SEHNR and CDR2 FQNEAQ come from the germline V gene (reference sequence). This CDR3 has 16 amino acids. V lost 1 base and J lost 3, with 15 bases in between. In DNA form, the CDR3 reads TGTGCCAGCAGCTTAGAGTCTTCGGGGGTAGACTATGGCTACACCTTC. Amino acid sequence: CASSLESSGVDYGYTF.

For the CDR3, the DNA is TGCGCCAGCAGCTTGGAGCCCAGGAACACTGAAGCTTTCTTT. Protein sequence: CASSLEPRNTEAFF. J is TRBJ1-1 and V is TRBV5-1; D not certain. Trimming left V 0 bases short and J 1 base short, with 7 bases between. This CDR3 is 14 amino acids long. Germline CDR1 reads SGHRS; CDR2 reads YFSETQ. Complete variable domain (other parts from reference TRBV5-1 and TRBJ1-1): KAGVTQTPRYLIKTRGQQVTLSCSPISGHRSVSWYQQTPGQGLQFLFEYFSETQRNKGNFPGRFSGRQFSNSRSEMNVSTLELGDSALYLCASSLEPRNTEAFFGQGTRLTVV.

This clonotype was counted once. The chain combines TRBV6-2 or TRBV6-3 with TRBJ2-1, with 10 bases aligning to TRBD2. The J segment lost 5 bases and the V segment lost 5 bases, leaving 6 bases of the junction unmatched. CDR3 size: 15 residues. From germline, CDR1 is MNHEY and CDR2 SVGEGT. The CDR3 region is CASSRLAGAHNEQFF. CDR3 nucleotide sequence: TGTGCCAGCAGTCGTCTAGCGGGAGCTCACAATGAGCAGTTCTTC.

This clonotype was seen a few times. The genes are TRBV9 and TRBJ2-5; D not certain. The CDR3 runs 14 residues. Germline V lookup: CDR1 SGDLS, CDR2 YYNGEE. Trimming pared 0 bases from V and 2 bases from J, leaving 8 bases between. The CDR3 region is CASSVGRTQETQYF. CDR3 sequence (DNA): TGTGCCAGCAGCGTAGGAAGGACGCAAGAGACCCAGTACTTC.

V usage is TRBV4-1 and J usage is TRBJ1-1; no clear D. This CDR3 comprises 15 residues. CDR1 and CDR2 from the germline V gene are MGHRA and YSYEKL. Trimming left V 0 bases short and J 0 bases short, with 8 bases between. Written as DNA, the CDR3 is TGCGCCAGCAGCCAAGAAAACAGTATGAACACTGAAGCTTTCTTT. This sequence encodes CASSQENSMNTEAFF.

This clonotype was observed many times. This chain uses TRBV29-1 with TRBJ2-1; 11 nucleotides agree with TRBD1. Germline CDR1 SQVTM, CDR2 ANQGSEA. The CDR3 is 13 amino acids. Trimming cost V 7 bases and J 4 bases; bases outside gene matches: 3. DNA of the CDR3: TGCAGCGGTGGACAGGGGGCTTACAATGAGCAGTTCTTC. It yields the protein CSGGQGAYNEQFF.

This clonotype was counted a few times. The chain uses TRBV7-2 and TRBJ2-5, with TRBD2 matching 10 bases. The DNA end lines up better with TRBJ2-7; the J call may be wrong. The length of the CDR3 is 15 residues. From germline, CDR1 is SGHTA and CDR2 FQGNSA. CDR3 in amino acids: CASSSVAGGFNEQYF. CDR3 bases: TGTGCCAGCAGCTCCGTAGCGGGAGGATTTAACGAGCAGTACTTC.

The chain uses TRBV7-2 and TRBJ2-1; TRBD2 matches at 7 bases. This CDR3 spans 15 amino acids. With 5 bases clipped from V and 7 bases from J, the junction kept 11 bases outside the gene matches. The germline gives CDR1 SGHTA, CDR2 FQGNSA. The CDR3 spells CASSPEGRGENEQFF. The CDR3 coding sequence is TGTGCCAGCAGCCCCGAGGGGAGGGGAGAGAATGAGCAGTTCTTC. Together with reference TRBV7-2 and TRBJ2-1, the CDR3 gives the full variable domain: GAGVSQSPSNKVTEKGKDVELRCDPISGHTALYWYRQSLGQGLEFLIYFQGNSAPDKSGLPSDRFSAERTGGSVSTLTIQRTQQEDSAVYLCASSPEGRGENEQFFGPGTRLTVL.

Comment on this clonotype: A junction boundary mismatches the germline segment, possibly from a read error. V usage is TRBV4-3 and J usage is TRBJ2-1; possibly TRBD2 for D (5 bases). CDR3 length: 16 residues. Germline values: CDR1 LGHNA, CDR2 YSLEER. Here the CDR3 reads CAGSHLLASSYNEQFF. CDR3 nucleotides: TGCGCCGGCAGCCACCTGTTAGCGAGCTCCTACAATGAGCAGTTCTTC.

CDR3 in DNA: TGTGCCAGCAGCTTAGTGGGGACGGGGGACTGGGATACGCAGTATTTT. Translating gives CASSLVGTGDWDTQYF. The rearrangement links TRBV7-2 to TRBJ2-3; perhaps TRBD2 as D (6 bases). The CDR3 loop spans 16 amino acids. V was clipped by 1 base and J by 6 bases, with 17 bases between them. Germline assignment: CDR1 SGHTA and CDR2 FQGNSA.

The J gene is TRBJ1-5, the V gene TRBV2; the D is unclear. V lost 7 bases and J lost 3, with 13 bases in between. CDR1 is SNHLY, CDR2 FYNNEI, per germline. CDR3 length equals 14 residues. CDR3 DNA sequence: TGTGCCAGCACCGAAAATGCCTACAATCAGCCCCAGCATTTT. As protein: CASTENAYNQPQHF.

This clonotype came up once. V and J are TRBV28 and TRBJ1-1; TRBD1 aligns across 7 bases. The V gene's germline CDR1 is MDHEN and CDR2 SYDVKM. There are 15 residues in the CDR3. With V trimmed by 8 bases and J by 0 bases, 9 bases remained unmatched. CDR3 amino acids: CASGGGVWVNTEAFF. CDR3 coding DNA: TGTGCCAGCGGAGGGGGCGTTTGGGTGAACACTGAAGCTTTCTTT.

The V gene is TRBV20-1, the J gene TRBJ2-7; D is possibly TRBD2 (6 bases). Germline loops: CDR1 DFQATT, CDR2 SNEGSKA (reference sequence). V was shortened by 6 bases and J by 0 bases, with 15 bases between the two germline ends. The CDR3 loop spans 14 amino acids. The CDR3 bases are TGCAGTGCCCCCCGGGGGAGAAGCTCCTACGAGCAGTACTTC. It specifies CSAPRGRSSYEQYF.

This clonotype showed up just a few times. The chain combines TRBV10-3 with TRBJ2-5; TRBD1 matches at 7 bases. The ends lost 8 bases at V and 0 bases at J; junction bases unmatched: 6. CDR1 ENHRY and CDR2 SYGVKD come from the germline V gene. CDR3 length: 14 amino acids. CDR3 sequence reads: CAIRDRTNQETQYF. CDR3 coding DNA: TGTGCCATCCGGGACAGAACAAACCAAGAGACCCAGTACTTC.

A few counts support this clonotype. This chain joins TRBV7-6 and TRBJ2-5; 13 bases match TRBD2. The CDR3 is made up of 15 amino acids. J was trimmed by 5 bases and V by 1 base; bases with no gene match: 1. The germline V gene encodes CDR1 SGHVS and CDR2 FNYEAQ. The DNA for the CDR3 is TGTGCCAGCAGCTTAGGGACTAGCGGGAGCGAGACCCAGTACTTC. Amino acid sequence: CASSLGTSGSETQYF.

V gene TRBV6-1 combines with J gene TRBJ2-1; 9 bases map to TRBD1. Germline-derived CDR1 and CDR2 are MNHNS and SASEGT. Germline trimming cut 6 bases from V and 3 bases from J; bases unmatched to any gene: 9. The CDR3 is made up of 16 amino acids. Written as DNA, the CDR3 is TGTGCCAGCAGCCGGGGACAGGGCCCCCTCTACAATGAGCAGTTCTTC. Its translation: CASSRGQGPLYNEQFF.

This clonotype was found a few times. The chain employs TRBV20-1 and TRBJ2-7, with 7 bases aligning to TRBD2. The V gene's germline CDR1 is DFQATT and CDR2 SNEGSKA (reference sequence). CDR3 length: 16 residues. Unmatched junction bases numbered 13, after V lost 3 bases and J lost 2 bases. As DNA, the CDR3 is TGCAGTGCTAGCGCTTATGGCGTCCGGGAGGCCTACGAGCAGTACTTC. It codes for CSASAYGVREAYEQYF.

This clonotype was picked up a small number of times. The V call is TRBV29-1, the J call TRBJ2-1, with D perhaps matching TRBD2 (5 bases). The CDR3 spans 12 residues. Trimming removed 5 bases from V and 9 bases from J, with 14 bases in between. Looked up from germline, CDR1 is SQVTM and CDR2 is ANQGSEA. The CDR3 coding sequence is TGCAGCGTTTTTCGTCCACTAGGTGAGCAGTTCTTC. Translated: CSVFRPLGEQFF.

The chain joins TRBV4-3 to TRBJ1-5, with D hard to call. The germline gives CDR1 LGHNA, CDR2 YSLEER. V was shortened by 0 bases and J by 3 bases, with 9 bases between the two germline ends. CDR3 size: 15 residues. Here the CDR3 DNA reads TGCGCCAGCAGCCAAGACCGAGGCACCAATCAGCCCCAGCATTTT. It codes for CASSQDRGTNQPQHF.

This clonotype appeared a few times. The J gene is TRBJ2-7, the V gene TRBV6-6; D gene ambiguous. The CDR3 loop spans 13 amino acids. V was trimmed by 2 bases and J by 3 bases, leaving 8 bases between them. CDR1 MNHNY and CDR2 SVGAGI come from the germline V gene (reference sequence). This CDR3 reads CASSYTSSYEQYF. The CDR3 coding sequence is TGTGCCAGCAGTTACACCTCTAGCTACGAGCAGTACTTC.

This clonotype was detected only a few times. The chain carries TRBV6-5 and TRBJ1-5; no firm D call. CDR3 size: 16 residues. Germline assignment: CDR1 MNHEY and CDR2 SVGAGI. V dropped 2 bases and J dropped 5 bases, with 16 bases sitting between them. CDR3 DNA: TGTGCCAGCAGTTACAAGGGCCCGGGAAGACATCAGCCCCAGCATTTT. Residues: CASSYKGPGRHQPQHF.